Below, 31 T cell receptor beta chains from the same sample are listed, as sequenced in a study of T cell responses to AZD1222 COVID-19 vaccine. Measured with immunoSEQ multiplex PCR; TCRdb has only the in-frame clones, and not every one. The sample consists of approximately 120,000 clones, about 88% of them appearing once. The sample here was peripheral blood, taken on day 0 of AZD1222 vaccination. Source of these receptors: an adult in good health.

The V gene is TRBV19, the J gene TRBJ2-1; 11 nucleotides match TRBD1. The ends lost 5 bases at V and 9 bases at J; junction bases unmatched: 9. The germline V gene encodes CDR1 LNHDA and CDR2 SQIVND (reference sequence). The CDR3 consists of 15 residues. The chain's CDR3 is CASSPRDRGLGEQFF. The CDR3 DNA reads as TGTGCCAGTAGTCCGAGGGACAGGGGGTTAGGTGAGCAGTTCTTC.

The gene calls are TRBV10-3 and TRBJ2-5, with D perhaps matching TRBD1 or TRBD2 (6 bases each). The V and J ends lost 6 bases and 5 bases respectively, with 13 bases between them. Germline assignment: CDR1 ENHRY and CDR2 SYGVKD. The CDR3 runs to 13 residues. CDR3 DNA sequence: TGTGCCATCAGGGGGGGCCCTACGGAGACCCAGTACTTC. This codes for CAIRGGPTETQYF.

The genes are TRBV18 and TRBJ1-4; D may be TRBD1 (5 bases). Germline loops: CDR1 KGHSH, CDR2 LQKENI. Trimming left V 6 bases short and J 5 bases short, with 13 bases between. The CDR3 loop spans 14 amino acids. Written as DNA, the CDR3 is TGTGCCAGCTCCCCTGGGGCAGTCAATGAAAAACTGTTTTTT. Encoded protein: CASSPGAVNEKLFF.

The V and J genes are TRBV10-3 and TRBJ2-3; possibly TRBD1 for D (6 bases). V was clipped by 6 bases and J by 8 bases, with 21 bases between them. Germline loops: CDR1 ENHRY, CDR2 SYGVKD. CDR3 size: 15 residues. In nucleotides, the CDR3 is TGTGCCATCAGCCCAGACAACGACAGGCTAGGTACGCAGTATTTT. Its protein is CAISPDNDRLGTQYF.

The chain has TRBV30 and TRBJ1-3; D unresolved. Trimming took 2 bases from V and 7 from J, leaving 6 bases between them. Germline lookup yields CDR1 GTSNPN and CDR2 SVGIG (reference sequence). CDR3 length: 11 amino acids. CDR3 in DNA: TGTGCCTGGAGTCCCGCCAACACCATATATTTT. Translating gives CAWSPANTIYF.

In DNA form, the CDR3 reads TGTGCCACCAGTGACCCAACAGGGGGAAGGACTGAAGCTTTCTTT. Its translation: CATSDPTGGRTEAFF. J is TRBJ1-1 and V is TRBV24-1, with 8 bases fitting TRBD1. Germline lookup yields CDR1 KGHDR and CDR2 SFDVKD. The CDR3 sequence is 15 residues long. The trim removed 4 bases at V and 5 bases at J, leaving 8 bases unmatched.

The chain recombines TRBV5-1 with TRBJ2-3, with 16 bases matching TRBD2. The CDR3 loop spans 16 amino acids. CDR1 and CDR2 from the germline V gene are SGHRS and YFSETQ. Trimming cost V 4 bases and J 6 bases; bases outside gene matches: 5. The CDR3 loop is CASSPGLAGGTDTQYF. In DNA, the CDR3 is TGCGCCAGCAGCCCGGGACTAGCGGGGGGGACGGATACGCAGTATTTT.

The J gene is TRBJ1-1, the V gene TRBV12-3 or TRBV12-4; D may be TRBD1 (6 bases). V lost 4 bases and J lost 3, with 9 bases in between. The CDR3 spans 13 residues. CDR3 in DNA: TGTGCCAGCAGTTCTGAGGGGGACACTGAAGCTTTCTTT. This encodes CASSSEGDTEAFF.

This chain connects TRBV7-9 to TRBJ2-5, with 9 bases fitting TRBD1. The CDR3 is 14 amino acids. Germline assignment: CDR1 SEHNR and CDR2 FQNEAQ (reference sequence). V was pared by 5 bases and J by 2 bases, with 3 bases of the junction left unmatched. The CDR3 nucleotides read TGTGCCAGCAGCCCTGGACAGGGGCAAGAGACCCAGTACTTC. It yields the protein CASSPGQGQETQYF.

This rearrangement joins TRBV30 to TRBJ1-6, with D unresolved. The CDR3 runs 14 residues. Trimming removed 5 bases at V and 7 bases at J, with 15 bases between. In germline, CDR1 is GTSNPN, CDR2 SVGIG (reference sequence). The CDR3 region has the DNA TGTGCCTGGGGAGGACCGGCCACAAATTCACCCCTCCACTTT. This encodes CAWGGPATNSPLHF.

The V gene is TRBV19, the J gene TRBJ1-1, with 8 bases fitting TRBD1. Germline V gene lookup returns CDR1 LNHDA and CDR2 SQIVND (reference sequence). There are 14 residues in the CDR3. V lost 6 bases to trimming and J lost 5 bases; unmatched junction nucleotides: 8. In nucleotides, the CDR3 is TGTGCCAGTAGACGGGACAGGACAGAGACTGAAGCTTTCTTT. This encodes CASRRDRTETEAFF. The full variable domain, its missing parts supplied by reference TRBV19 and TRBJ1-1, is DGGITQSPKYLFRKEGQNVTLSCEQNLNHDAMYWYRQDPGQGLRLIYYSQIVNDFQKGDIAEGYSVSREKKESFPLTVTSAQKNPTAFYLCASRRDRTETEAFFGQGTRLTVV.

This clone was seen just once. This chain links TRBV7-2 with TRBJ1-1; possible D gene TRBD1, 6 bases. The CDR3 totals 16 residues. The V end lost 2 bases, the J end lost 0 bases, and 13 bases lay between the germline ends. The germline V gene encodes CDR1 SGHTA and CDR2 FQGNSA. The CDR3 DNA follows: TGTGCCAGCAGCTTAAGCCCCGGACAGATGAACACTGAAGCTTTCTTT. Protein: CASSLSPGQMNTEAFF.

This clone has more than one count but fewer than ten. The rearrangement links TRBV24-1 to TRBJ1-6, with D maybe TRBD1 (6 bases). There are 19 residues in the CDR3. The germline V gene encodes CDR1 KGHDR and CDR2 SFDVKD. V was clipped by 2 bases and J by 5 bases, with 21 bases between them. CDR3 residues: CATSDWPEIQGLDNSPLHF. For the CDR3, the DNA is TGTGCCACCAGTGATTGGCCAGAGATACAGGGTTTGGATAATTCACCCCTCCACTTT.

The genes are TRBV13 and TRBJ2-7; possible D gene TRBD1, 5 bases. CDR3 length equals 12 residues. V dropped 5 bases and J dropped 3 bases, with 8 bases sitting between them. Germline-derived CDR1 and CDR2 are PRHDT and FYEKMQ (reference sequence). CDR3 DNA: TGTGCCAGCAGCGGAGACAGCTACGAGCAGTACTTC. Its translation is CASSGDSYEQYF. The whole variable domain, remainder taken from reference TRBV13 and TRBJ2-7, is AAGVIQSPRHLIKEKRETATLKCYPIPRHDTVYWYQQGPGQDPQFLISFYEKMQSDKGSIPDRFSAQQFSDYHSELNMSSLELGDSALYFCASSGDSYEQYFGPGTRLTVT.

The V gene is TRBV5-1, the J gene TRBJ2-7; D gene uncertain. Germline lookup yields CDR1 SGHRS and CDR2 YFSETQ. The ends were cut back, 2 bases at V and 0 bases at J, with 9 bases in the middle. The CDR3 totals 14 residues. The CDR3 coding sequence is TGCGCCAGCAGCTTACGGCAGGTCTCCTACGAGCAGTACTTC. Translating gives CASSLRQVSYEQYF.

V usage is TRBV25-1 and J usage is TRBJ2-2; D tentatively fits TRBD1 or TRBD2 (5 bases each). CDR1 is MGHDK and CDR2 is SYGVNS in the germline V gene. Trimming shortened V by 1 base and J by 6 bases, and 21 bases separated the two germline ends. The CDR3 spans 18 residues. In nucleotides, the CDR3 is TGTGCCAGCAGTGAATTAGGCCCCCCCGGGGTGGGGGCCGGGGAGCTGTTTTTT. This gives the protein CASSELGPPGVGAGELFF.

The rearrangement joins TRBV29-1 to TRBJ1-2; D is perhaps TRBD1 (5 bases). The CDR3 is 14 amino acids. V was shortened by 5 bases and J by 4 bases, with 17 bases between the two germline ends. Germline CDR1 SQVTM, CDR2 ANQGSEA. The CDR3 region is CSVWILQDPYGYTF. CDR3 in DNA: TGCAGCGTTTGGATCCTACAGGACCCCTATGGCTACACCTTC.

V gene TRBV7-9 combines with J gene TRBJ1-5; the D is unclear. This CDR3 has 17 amino acids. V shed 1 base and J shed 0 bases, with 13 bases lying between them. Looked up from germline, CDR1 is SEHNR and CDR2 is FQNEAQ (reference sequence). CDR3 bases: TGTGCCAGCAGCTTAGGGGCCTCCTCGACTAGCAATCAGCCCCAGCATTTT. As protein: CASSLGASSTSNQPQHF. The variable domain in full, with the rest retrieved from reference TRBV7-9 and TRBJ1-5, is DTGVSQNPRHKITKRGQNVTFRCDPISEHNRLYWYRQTLGQGPEFLTYFQNEAQLEKSRLLSDRFSAERPKGSFSTLEIQRTEQGDSAMYLCASSLGASSTSNQPQHFGDGTRLSIL.

The V call is TRBV29-1, the J call TRBJ1-2; weak D call: TRBD1 (6 bases). CDR1 and CDR2 (germline): SQVTM, ANQGSEA. The V end was cut by 7 bases, the J end by 4 bases, with 22 bases between. The CDR3 covers 15 residues. The CDR3 DNA reads TGCAGCGCAGCAGGGGCAGGGAGGTCCCTCTATGGCTACACCTTC. Translated, it gives CSAAGAGRSLYGYTF.

The genes are TRBV11-1 and TRBJ1-1; no reliable D call. The germline gives CDR1 SGHAT, CDR2 FQDESV (reference sequence). V gave up 4 bases and J gave up 11 bases, with 11 bases separating them. This CDR3 contains 11 residues. The CDR3 DNA sequence: TGTGCCAGCAGCTCCGGCGGCGGGGCTTTCTTT. This translates into CASSSGGGAFF.

The CDR3 DNA reads as TGTGCCAGCCACTACGGGGGGGGAGAAAAACTGTTTTTT. Translating it yields CASHYGGGEKLFF. J is TRBJ1-4 and V is TRBV28, with D possibly being TRBD1 (5 bases). V was trimmed by 8 bases and J by 8 bases, leaving 15 bases between them. The CDR3 has 13 amino acids. Germline-derived CDR1 and CDR2 are MDHEN and SYDVKM.

The genes are TRBV24-1 and TRBJ1-1; TRBD1 agrees at 7 bases. V lost 5 bases, J lost 1 base, and 3 bases stayed unmatched. Per germline, CDR1 KGHDR and CDR2 SFDVKD. The CDR3 loop spans 14 amino acids. In DNA form, the CDR3 reads TGTGCCACCAGTGGTCCAGGGGGGAACACTGAAGCTTTCTTT. Residues: CATSGPGGNTEAFF.

The chain carries TRBV6-2 or TRBV6-3 and TRBJ1-4; 8 bases are shared with TRBD1. The germline gives CDR1 MNHEY, CDR2 SVGEGT. CDR3 size: 16 residues. Losses at the gene ends were 6 bases for V and 3 bases for J; bases not matched to a gene: 9. The CDR3 DNA is TGTGCCAGCAGCGGGGCAGGGGGCACGCCTAATGAAAAACTGTTTTTT. Encoded protein: CASSGAGGTPNEKLFF.

This chain uses TRBV5-1 with TRBJ1-1, with TRBD1 matching 7 bases. V was pared by 1 base and J by 0 bases, with 9 bases of the junction left unmatched. The CDR3 loop spans 17 amino acids. Looked up from germline, CDR1 is SGHRS and CDR2 is YFSETQ. The DNA of the CDR3 is TGCGCCAGCAGCTTGAGGGGGCGTTCCGAATTGAACACTGAAGCTTTCTTT. Its translation: CASSLRGRSELNTEAFF.

CDR3 in DNA: TGCGCCAGCAGTTCGGGTGAGGGTAGATCACCCCTCCACTTT. Translated: CASSSGEGRSPLHF. V and J are TRBV5-1 and TRBJ1-6; D gene uncertain. Between the trimmed V and J ends, which lost 5 bases and 10 bases, there was a span of 16 bases. The germline V gene encodes CDR1 SGHRS and CDR2 YFSETQ. The CDR3 totals 14 residues.

V and J are TRBV11-3 and TRBJ2-1, with TRBD2 matching over 7 bases. Germline CDR1 and CDR2: SGHNT and YENEEA. The V and J ends lost 1 base and 4 bases, in that order; junction bases with no gene match: 1. This CDR3 contains 14 residues. CDR3: CASSLAAGYNEQFF. In DNA form, the CDR3 reads TGTGCCAGCAGCTTAGCAGCGGGATACAATGAGCAGTTCTTC.

CDR3 protein: CASSLAPDTQYF. DNA of the CDR3: TGTGCCAGCAGCTTAGCCCCAGATACGCAGTATTTT. The chain has TRBV7-9 and TRBJ2-3; no clear D. This CDR3 has 12 residues. The V gene lost 0 bases and the J gene lost 4 bases, with 2 bases spanning the gap. Germline V gene lookup returns CDR1 SEHNR and CDR2 FQNEAQ (reference sequence).

V is TRBV5-1 and J is TRBJ2-1, with D maybe TRBD2 (6 bases). V lost 4 bases and J lost 4, with 15 bases in between. This CDR3 is 15 amino acids long. The V gene's germline CDR1 is SGHRS and CDR2 YFSETQ. Written as DNA, the CDR3 is TGCGCCAGCAGCCCGCCCCGGGAGCGTTACAATGAGCAGTTCTTC. Translated: CASSPPRERYNEQFF. The full variable domain, with the rest looked up from reference TRBV5-1 and TRBJ2-1, is KAGVTQTPRYLIKTRGQQVTLSCSPISGHRSVSWYQQTPGQGLQFLFEYFSETQRNKGNFPGRFSGRQFSNSRSEMNVSTLELGDSALYLCASSPPRERYNEQFFGPGTRLTVL.

The chain's CDR3 is CAWSPRRTDTQYF. CDR3 coding DNA: TGTGCCTGGAGCCCGAGGCGTACAGATACGCAGTATTTT. The chain uses TRBV30 and TRBJ2-3; D unresolved. Trimming shortened V by 3 bases and J by 3 bases, and 10 bases separated the two germline ends. CDR3 length: 13 residues. The V gene's germline CDR1 is GTSNPN and CDR2 SVGIG (reference sequence).

This clone was seen once. The gene calls are TRBV6-2 or TRBV6-3 and TRBJ1-5; TRBD1 matches at 7 bases. Trimming at V came to 4 bases and at J to 2 bases, leaving 5 bases not matched to a gene. The CDR3 has 15 residues. Looked up from germline, CDR1 is MNHEY and CDR2 is SVGEGT. CDR3 sequence (DNA): TGTGCCAGCAGTTTCAGGGGGTCGGGCAATCAGCCCCAGCATTTT. Translating gives CASSFRGSGNQPQHF.

The DNA for the CDR3 is TGCGCCAGCAGCCAAGAGGGCAGGGGGGTCGGGGAGCTGTTTTTT. This translates into CASSQEGRGVGELFF. The chain combines TRBV4-3 with TRBJ2-2; D might be TRBD1 (7 bases). Germline loops: CDR1 LGHNA, CDR2 YSLEER. V was pared by 0 bases and J by 7 bases, with 12 bases between. The CDR3 loop spans 15 amino acids.